This TCR beta chain was obtained from a study of memory CD4+ T cells and cytomegalovirus serostatus. The sort gate was single viable CD3+CD4+CD8-CD45RO+ cells for memory CD4+ T cells. The germline CDR1 and CDR2 sequences are MDHEN and SYDVKM. Trimming removed 11 bases at V and 4 bases at J, with 21 bases between. The CDR3 contains 14 residues. A note on this clone: The target antigen is unknown.

The data were produced by immunoSEQ multiplex PCR, yet TCRdb's version contains in-frame clones alone and is incomplete. In the table there are approximately 74,000 clones, more than 75% of which are singletons. General observations from the study: About 40% of the 164 known CMV-associated TCRbeta sequences appeared in CD4+ memory.

The genes are TRBV28 and TRBJ2-7, with a possible D match to TRBD1 (5 bases). Input material: memory CD4+ T cells from blood. The TCR was taken from an adult in good health and CMV-seropositive. In DNA form, the CDR3 reads TGTGCCGGTCCCTTTTTGGGGCGCCATTACGAGCAGTACTTC. Its protein is CAGPFLGRHYEQYF.